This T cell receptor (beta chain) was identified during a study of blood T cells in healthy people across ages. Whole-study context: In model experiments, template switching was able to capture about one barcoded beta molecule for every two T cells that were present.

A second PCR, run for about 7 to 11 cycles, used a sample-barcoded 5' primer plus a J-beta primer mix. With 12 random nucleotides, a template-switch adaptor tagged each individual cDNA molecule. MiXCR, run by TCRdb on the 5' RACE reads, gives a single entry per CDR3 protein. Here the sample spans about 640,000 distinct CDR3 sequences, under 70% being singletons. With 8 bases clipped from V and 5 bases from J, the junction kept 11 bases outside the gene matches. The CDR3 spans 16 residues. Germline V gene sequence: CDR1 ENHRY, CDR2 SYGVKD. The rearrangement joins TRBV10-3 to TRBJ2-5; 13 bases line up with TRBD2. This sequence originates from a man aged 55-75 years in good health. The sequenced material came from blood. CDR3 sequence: CAIRPGTSGEGETQYF. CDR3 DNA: TGTGCCATCCGTCCCGGGACTAGCGGGGAAGGGGAGACCCAGTACTTC.